Presented here are 29 T cell receptor beta chains from one specimen sequenced in a study of Graves' ophthalmopathy and Graves' hyperthyroidism. Amplification of TCR beta CDR3 regions used RNA transcripts. HTBI primers were employed in first-round RT-PCR, then a second-round multiplex PCR followed. Each CDR3 protein gets one entry after TCRdb re-called the multiplex PCR reads with MiXCR. This repertoire shows roughly 380,000 distinct CDR3 sequences, about 16% found once; its top ten account for around 7%. Sequencing was performed on peripheral blood. These receptors all come from a woman under 30 with stable Graves' hyperthyroidism.

This clonotype occurred many times. The chain has TRBV12-3 or TRBV12-4 and TRBJ1-1; D gene unclear. Trimming removed 4 bases at V and 8 bases at J, with 14 bases between. The CDR3 consists of 13 residues. CDR3: CASSYTPPREAFF. For the CDR3, the DNA is TGTGCCAGCAGTTACACCCCCCCGAGAGAAGCTTTCTTT.

This clonotype was detected many times. A read error may produce the germline difference seen at one junction end. This chain links TRBV7-2 with TRBJ1-5; no clear D. CDR1 SGHTA and CDR2 FQGNSA come from the germline V gene. The CDR3 loop spans 15 amino acids. CDR3 DNA sequence: TGTGCCAGCAGCTTATTCAGTAGCGGCAATCAACCCCAGCATTTT. Its translation is CASSLFSSGNQPQHF.

A few counts support this clonotype. V is TRBV5-6 and J is TRBJ1-1; D is unresolved. Trimming took off 1 base at V and 5 bases at J, with 6 bases between the two ends. The CDR3 length is 12 residues. Germline V gene sequence: CDR1 SGHDT, CDR2 YYEEEE. The CDR3 loop reads CASSLLTTEAFF. CDR3 DNA: TGTGCCAGCAGCTTGTTGACTACTGAAGCTTTCTTT.

This clonotype has ten or more counts. V gene TRBV14 combines with J gene TRBJ1-1; possible D gene TRBD1, 6 bases. Germline assignment: CDR1 SGHDN and CDR2 FVKESK. The CDR3 length is 13 residues. Trimming left V 2 bases short and J 8 bases short, with 12 bases between. The CDR3 is CASSQIPGAEAFF. The CDR3 region has the DNA TGTGCCAGCAGCCAAATTCCAGGGGCAGAAGCTTTCTTT.

The CDR3 region has the DNA TGTGCCAGCAGTGAACGGCACTACTCCTACGAGCAGTACTTC. Its translation: CASSERHYSYEQYF. This rearrangement joins TRBV2 to TRBJ2-7; D unclear. This CDR3 has 14 amino acids. Looked up from germline, CDR1 is SNHLY and CDR2 is FYNNEI. V lost 2 bases, J lost 0 bases, and 8 bases lay in between.

This clonotype was counted between two and nine times. A much larger clone differs from this one at a single base, so this may be a read error. The rearrangement links TRBV15 to TRBJ1-5; D remains unclear. The CDR3 runs to 17 residues. CDR1 LNHNV and CDR2 YYDKDF come from the germline V gene (reference sequence). CDR3 coding DNA: TGTGCCACCAGCAGAGCCCCAGGAAGTATATCGAATCAGCCCCAGCAGTTT. Translating gives CATSRAPGSISNQPQQF.

Many counts were recorded for this clonotype. The V and J genes are TRBV12-3 or TRBV12-4 and TRBJ2-7; no definite D call. V lost 6 bases to trimming and J lost 6 bases, with 12 bases between them. The CDR3 has 12 residues. Written as DNA, the CDR3 is TGTGCCAGCAGCAGGTCGATGGGCGAGCAGTACTTC. It translates to CASSRSMGEQYF.

This clonotype occurred a few times. The gene calls are TRBV5-1 and TRBJ2-5; the match to TRBD1 covers 7 bases. The CDR3 runs to 13 residues. Germline V gene lookup returns CDR1 SGHRS and CDR2 YFSETQ. V trimming: 7 bases; J trimming: 4 bases; junction bases outside the gene matches: 7. The CDR3 protein is CASFEPGGETQYF. The CDR3 region has the DNA TGCGCCAGCTTTGAACCAGGGGGAGAGACCCAGTACTTC.

On this clonotype: This could be a read error, since a much larger clone is one nucleotide away. The chain employs TRBV6-5 and TRBJ1-2, with TRBD1 as a possible D gene (5 bases). Germline CDR1 MNHEY, CDR2 SVGAGI. The CDR3 totals 15 residues. In DNA form, the CDR3 reads TGTGCCAGCACTTACTCCCCAGGGCGAAACTATGGCTACACCTTC. This codes for CASTYSPGRNYGYTF.

This clonotype was seen only a few times. The junction shows a germline mismatch at one end, possibly a read error. This rearrangement joins TRBV3-1 to TRBJ2-4; D is uncertain. Germline V gene data show CDR1 as LGHDT and CDR2 as YNNKEL (reference sequence). The CDR3 runs to 12 residues. This CDR3 reads CASSSQWNIKYF. The CDR3 coding sequence is TGTGCCAGCAGCTCTCAGTGGAACATTAAGTACTTC.

The chain links TRBV18 to TRBJ1-2; a possible D gene is TRBD1 (5 bases). Germline CDR1 and CDR2: KGHSH and LQKENI. This CDR3 has 15 residues. V gave up 3 bases and J gave up 6 bases, with 17 bases separating them. CDR3 protein: CASSPPDIQGNGYTF. As DNA, the CDR3 is TGTGCCAGCTCACCCCCGGACATCCAGGGTAATGGCTACACCTTC.

Many counts were recorded for this clonotype. The chain carries TRBV7-8 and TRBJ2-7; 7 bases line up with TRBD2. The germline V gene has CDR1 SGHVS and CDR2 FQNEAQ. With 10 bases clipped from V and 0 bases from J, the junction kept 6 bases outside the gene matches. The CDR3 consists of 13 residues. The CDR3, as DNA: TGTGCCACCGGGCGCGGGAGCTCCTACGAGCAGTACTTC. It encodes CATGRGSSYEQYF.

The CDR3 is CSARVGTDPYGYTF. DNA for the CDR3: TGCAGTGCTAGAGTAGGGACAGACCCCTATGGCTACACCTTC. The V and J genes are TRBV20-1 and TRBJ1-2; 7 nucleotides agree with TRBD1. Looked up from germline, CDR1 is DFQATT and CDR2 is SNEGSKA (reference sequence). V lost 1 base and J lost 4; bases outside the gene matches: 6. CDR3 length: 14 amino acids.

This clonotype has a count of ten or more. This sequence joins TRBV19 and TRBJ1-1; 10 bases are shared with TRBD1. The germline V gene has CDR1 LNHDA and CDR2 SQIVND (reference sequence). V was clipped by 4 bases and J by 5 bases; unmatched bases: 7. The CDR3 is 15 amino acids. The CDR3 reads CASSSQTGGRTEAFF. DNA of the CDR3: TGTGCCAGTAGTAGCCAGACAGGGGGCAGGACTGAAGCTTTCTTT.

This clonotype showed up just a few times. The gene calls are TRBV6-7 and TRBJ2-5; 11 nucleotides line up with TRBD2. TRBV6-7 is placed among ORFs of uncertain function. CDR3 size: 14 residues. The ends lost 5 bases at V and 5 bases at J; junction bases unmatched: 4. The CDR3 reads CASSPRTSGETQYF. CDR3 nucleotide sequence: TGTGCCAGCAGTCCGCGGACTAGCGGGGAGACCCAGTACTTC.

In its sample, this clonotype was seen many times. This rearrangement joins TRBV6-2 or TRBV6-3 to TRBJ1-1, with no clear D. CDR1 and CDR2 from the germline V gene are MNHEY and SVGEGT. The V end was cut by 5 bases, the J end by 0 bases, with 19 bases between. The CDR3 contains 17 residues. The CDR3 sequence is CASSTILWGRMNTEAFF. The CDR3 DNA sequence: TGTGCCAGCAGTACCATTTTATGGGGAAGGATGAACACTGAAGCTTTCTTT.

This clonotype was detected ten times or more. The gene calls are TRBV4-1 and TRBJ1-2, with TRBD1 identical over 7 bases. The CDR3 runs to 13 residues. The ends lost 6 bases at V and 7 bases at J; junction bases unmatched: 8. Germline V gene data show CDR1 as MGHRA and CDR2 as YSYEKL. The CDR3 spells CASSGVGGSGYTF. DNA of the CDR3: TGCGCCAGCAGTGGAGTAGGGGGCTCTGGCTACACCTTC.

The table lists this clonotype with many counts. This rearrangement joins TRBV5-1 to TRBJ2-7; the match to TRBD1 covers 10 bases. This CDR3 region has 17 residues. In germline, CDR1 is SGHRS, CDR2 YFSETQ. V lost 6 bases, J lost 7 bases, and 19 bases stayed unmatched. This CDR3 reads CASTRAGTGESSGEQYF. CDR3 DNA sequence: TGCGCCAGCACCCGAGCCGGGACAGGGGAGTCAAGTGGAGAGCAGTACTTC. Combining the CDR3 with reference TRBV5-1 and TRBJ2-7 gives the whole variable domain KAGVTQTPRYLIKTRGQQVTLSCSPISGHRSVSWYQQTPGQGLQFLFEYFSETQRNKGNFPGRFSGRQFSNSRSEMNVSTLELGDSALYLCASTRAGTGESSGEQYFGPGTRLTVT.

This clonotype was recorded many times. The rearrangement joins TRBV7-3 to TRBJ1-1; 8 bases are a match to TRBD1. Germline CDR1 is SGHTA and CDR2 is FQGTGA. This CDR3 comprises 15 residues. The trim removed 5 bases at V and 1 base at J, leaving 6 bases unmatched. Here the CDR3 reads CASSPNGQGNTEAFF. The CDR3 DNA reads as TGTGCCAGCAGCCCGAACGGACAGGGGAACACTGAAGCTTTCTTT.

Ten or more counts support this clonotype. The rearrangement links TRBV6-2 or TRBV6-3 to TRBJ2-7, with D perhaps matching TRBD2 (5 bases). With 8 bases removed from V and 4 bases from J, the gap between germline ends came to 12 bases. Germline values: CDR1 MNHEY, CDR2 SVGEGT. The length of the CDR3 is 12 residues. CDR3 sequence reads: CASQRAEYEQYF. CDR3 nucleotide sequence: TGTGCCAGCCAGAGGGCAGAATACGAGCAGTACTTC.

V usage is TRBV19 and J usage is TRBJ1-1; unclear D gene. Germline assignment: CDR1 LNHDA and CDR2 SQIVND (reference sequence). The CDR3 length is 13 residues. The V and J ends lost 5 bases and 1 base respectively, with 8 bases between them. The CDR3 loop reads CASSGQPNTEAFF. As DNA, the CDR3 is TGTGCCAGTAGTGGGCAACCGAACACTGAAGCTTTCTTT.

As to this clonotype: A much larger clone lies one base from this, so it may be a read error. This sequence joins TRBV12-3 or TRBV12-4 and TRBJ1-1; D may be TRBD1 (5 bases). The CDR3 consists of 20 residues. CDR3 loop: CVSSYPTLFGKGHLETEAFF. CDR3 DNA sequence: TGTGTCAGCAGTTACCCCACGCTATTTGGAAAGGGGCACTTGGAAACTGAAGCTTTCTTT.

This clonotype was recorded at least ten times. This rearrangement joins TRBV6-2 or TRBV6-3 to TRBJ1-2; TRBD1 agrees at 8 bases. Germline trimming cut 2 bases from V and 2 bases from J; bases unmatched to any gene: 4. This CDR3 is 15 amino acids long. The germline V gene has CDR1 MNHEY and CDR2 SVGEGT. CDR3 bases: TGTGCCAGCAGTTACCGCCGGGACAGGAACTATGGCTACACCTTC. It codes for CASSYRRDRNYGYTF.

This clonotype was seen only a few times. V gene TRBV5-1 combines with J gene TRBJ2-2, with a tentative D call TRBD2 (7 bases). V gave up 5 bases and J gave up 4 bases, with 18 bases separating them. Germline CDR1 and CDR2: SGHRS and YFSETQ. CDR3 size: 16 residues. DNA of the CDR3: TGCGCCAGCAGTCCTGGGGGGGGCCTGAGCACCGGGGAGCTGTTTTTT. Translated: CASSPGGGLSTGELFF.

Only a few counts were recorded for this clonotype. This chain uses TRBV9 with TRBJ2-6; 11 bases agree with TRBD1. Germline lookup yields CDR1 SGDLS and CDR2 YYNGEE. CDR3 length: 18 residues. The V gene end was trimmed by 4 bases and the J gene end by 1 base; junction bases not matched to a gene: 7. This chain's CDR3 is CASSPWTGGISGANVLTF. The CDR3 bases are TGTGCCAGCAGCCCCTGGACAGGGGGCATTTCTGGGGCCAACGTCCTGACTTTC.

DNA for the CDR3: TGTGCCAGCAGCGGAGAGATCAACAGAAGTGAAGCTTTCTTT. It translates to CASSGEINRSEAFF. The chain combines TRBV9 with TRBJ1-1, with no clear D. The V and J ends lost 3 bases and 7 bases respectively, with 16 bases between them. Looked up from germline, CDR1 is SGDLS and CDR2 is YYNGEE. This CDR3 has 14 amino acids.

The chain is built from TRBV29-1 and TRBJ2-5; tentative D call: TRBD1 (6 bases). Per the germline V gene, CDR1 is SQVTM and CDR2 is ANQGSEA. The CDR3 runs 12 residues. V gave up 5 bases and J gave up 4 bases, with 11 bases separating them. CDR3 residues: CSVLDSGETQYF. The CDR3 nucleotides read TGCAGCGTTCTGGACAGCGGAGAGACCCAGTACTTC.

This clonotype came up many times. The V gene is TRBV6-5, the J gene TRBJ1-3; D gene ambiguous. The ends were cut back, 2 bases at V and 1 base at J, with 9 bases in the middle. Germline CDR1 and CDR2: MNHEY and SVGAGI. This CDR3 spans 15 amino acids. In DNA form, the CDR3 reads TGTGCCAGCAGTTACCCCGGTCCGTCTGGAAACACCATATATTTT. Residues: CASSYPGPSGNTIYF.

This clonotype was seen repeatedly, ten times or more. At one of its ends the junction is not consistent with the germline gene, which may arise from a read error. The V gene is TRBV6-1, the J gene TRBJ2-7, with TRBD1 matching over 7 bases. The CDR3 loop spans 12 amino acids. Looked up from germline, CDR1 is MNHNS and CDR2 is SASEGT. The CDR3 spells CASSERPGQSTF. The CDR3 region has the DNA TGTGCCAGCAGTGAAAGGCCGGGACAGTCCACCTTC.